The sequence of this TCR beta chain was determined in a study of blood T cell repertoires in COVID-19 (TCRdb year 2020). With respect to the entire study: Samples from collaborators originated in the United States, Italy and Spain and spanned both the acute and convalescent phases of COVID-19. The repertoires were made available in a free public database intended to serve as a resource for research on the immune response to SARS-CoV-2. Deeply sampled blood TCRbeta repertoires from subjects exposed to, actively infected with, or recovered from COVID-19 were included in the dataset. The sample metadata nearly always contained a de-identified subject ID, COVID-19 status, age in years and sex. Where available, HLA class I and class II types were taken from metadata supplied by the sample provider and were not determined by assay-based typing. The material from the prospective study consisted of cDNA or gDNA derived from T cells, B-cell-depleted T cells, or PBMCs. Samples came from the ongoing ImmuneRACE study (first 160 participants) plus 1,254 subjects from 6 global collaborators.

Broader findings and caveats from the paper: How much clinical and demographic metadata was included differed by source and by participant, and the metadata was provided uncurated.

The junction shows trimming of 1 base on V and 7 bases on J, plus 11 bases between the germline ends. Reading from cysteine to phenylalanine, the CDR3 counts 14 amino acids. Only the CDR3 part of the read is kept: 42 bases, read in frame from the first base. From the germline V gene (reference sequence), CDR1 is LNHNV and CDR2 is YYDKDF. The immunoSEQ Assay, a bias-controlled multiplex PCR, was used to amplify TCRbeta CDR3 regions from genomic DNA. Per the source publication's procedure: The number of nucleated cells in each sample was estimated from the amplification of reference gene primers within the assay. Sequence reads were collapsed and filtered to measure the absolute abundance of every unique TCRbeta CDR3 rearrangement. For each sample, productive Simpson clonality was calculated as the square root of Simpson's diversity index across productive rearrangements. Here the immuneACCESS table is served through TCRdb, limited to in-frame sequences with V and J called. Missing clones are a known gap in these copies; in checked studies unresolved V genes cover under half, and the rest lacks a known reason. V and J calls and clone size come straight from that table; D and trimming were deduced from the DNA. The sample data list about 300,000 clones, and less than 85% of these were observed just once. The ten most abundant clones make up about 1.9% of the sample.

Points on this clone: The target of this receptor is not known. Nothing much larger sits one base from this clone, and base qualities are not available.

Participants in the prospective study were enrolled through a virtual design, were aged roughly 18 to 95 years, and lived in 20 to 30 United States geographic areas. To assign participants to cohorts, the prospective study relied on clinical history that participants themselves reported in a screening survey and a study questionnaire. Exposed participants had been in contact with someone with a PCR-confirmed or clinician-diagnosed COVID-19 case within 2 weeks of study entry. Each participant in the prospective study had whole blood, serum and a nasopharyngeal or oropharyngeal swab collected by mobile phlebotomists. Over a roughly two-month period, participants in the prospective study had the option of providing additional blood draws and questionnaires. Blood samples from the prospective study were shipped frozen or at room temperature prior to DNA extraction.

The sample was PBMCs or T cells enriched from blood (not recorded which). The origin of this receptor is a woman in her twenties or thirties who had been exposed to COVID-19. Recombination linked TRBV15 to TRBJ2-1; TRBD1 might be the D gene, on 6 matching bases. In nucleotide form, the sequence is TGTGCCACCAGCAGAGGGAACCAGGGGAATGAGCAGTTCTTC. Protein translation: CATSRGNQGNEQFF.